This entry lists 30 T cell receptor beta chains sequenced from one sample in a study of T cell responses to AZD1222 COVID-19 vaccine. Profiled with immunoSEQ multiplex PCR; TCRdb holds only in-frame clones, not every one. Of some 81,000 clones detected, around 84% appear once; the ten largest clones hold 4.5% to 7%. The sequenced sample was peripheral blood, obtained 28 days after the second AZD1222 dose. The source of these receptors is an adult who received the AZD1222 COVID-19 vaccine.

The sample holds a few counts of this clone. The chain links TRBV28 to TRBJ1-5; D unresolved. The germline gives CDR1 MDHEN, CDR2 SYDVKM. V lost 9 bases and J 2 bases, leaving 17 bases between the germline ends. CDR3 length: 15 residues. The CDR3 DNA reads as TGTGCCAGTACCTGGGAGGTTTCGGGCAATCAGCCCCAGCATTTT. Translation gives CASTWEVSGNQPQHF. The full variable domain, its missing parts supplied by reference TRBV28 and TRBJ1-5, is DVKVTQSSRYLVKRTGEKVFLECVQDMDHENMFWYRQDPGLGLRLIYFSYDVKMKEKGDIPEGYSVSREKKERFSLILESASTNQTSMYLCASTWEVSGNQPQHFGDGTRLSIL.

This sequence joins TRBV7-9 and TRBJ1-4, with 9 bases matching TRBD1. The ends lost 5 bases at V and 8 bases at J; junction bases unmatched: 9. Germline CDR1 is SEHNR and CDR2 is FQNEAQ (reference sequence). This CDR3 contains 15 residues. The CDR3 DNA reads as TGTGCCAGCAGCCAAGCACAGGGGGCAGAAGAAAAACTGTTTTTT. It specifies CASSQAQGAEEKLFF.

The chain uses TRBV7-2 and TRBJ2-7, with 12 bases aligning to TRBD1. V lost 3 bases to trimming and J lost 2 bases; unmatched junction nucleotides: 14. In germline, CDR1 is SGHTA, CDR2 FQGNSA. The CDR3 totals 19 residues. The CDR3 DNA reads as TGTGCCAGCAGCTTCGCCGGGACAGGGGGCTCGGTTAACGCCTACGAGCAGTACTTC. Translated: CASSFAGTGGSVNAYEQYF. Variable domain in full (rest from reference TRBV7-2 and TRBJ2-7): GAGVSQSPSNKVTEKGKDVELRCDPISGHTALYWYRQSLGQGLEFLIYFQGNSAPDKSGLPSDRFSAERTGGSVSTLTIQRTQQEDSAVYLCASSFAGTGGSVNAYEQYFGPGTRLTVT.

CDR3 sequence: CASSLGGTSGANVLTF. The CDR3 DNA reads TGTGCCAGCAGCTTGGGGGGAACCTCTGGGGCCAACGTCCTGACTTTC. The chain links TRBV5-4 to TRBJ2-6; D not resolved. The V and J ends lost 0 bases and 0 bases respectively, with 7 bases between them. The length of the CDR3 is 16 residues. Germline assignment: CDR1 SGHNT and CDR2 YYREEE (reference sequence).

The rearrangement joins TRBV10-2 to TRBJ1-5; D may be TRBD1 (5 bases). In germline, CDR1 is WSHSY, CDR2 SAAADI. V was trimmed by 2 bases and J by 0 bases, leaving 14 bases between them. The CDR3 spans 17 residues. The CDR3 nucleotides are TGCGCCAGCAGTGAGACCCGACAGTCGAGTAGCAATCAGCCCCAGCATTTT. Translating gives CASSETRQSSSNQPQHF.

V gene TRBV5-1 combines with J gene TRBJ2-5, with 7 bases that match TRBD1. The V and J ends lost 6 bases and 9 bases, in that order; junction bases with no gene match: 14. The CDR3 totals 14 residues. CDR1 SGHRS and CDR2 YFSETQ come from the germline V gene. CDR3 region: CASTPQGVQMAQYF. As DNA, the CDR3 is TGCGCCAGCACCCCTCAGGGGGTCCAGATGGCCCAGTACTTC.

The chain is built from TRBV16 and TRBJ1-6, with 9 bases matching TRBD1. The CDR3 covers 15 residues. From germline, CDR1 is KGHSY and CDR2 FQNENV. The ends lost 4 bases at V and 8 bases at J; junction bases unmatched: 6. The CDR3 coding sequence is TGTGCCAGCAGCCCCGGACAGGGGAAGGATTCACCCCTCCACTTT. Translating it yields CASSPGQGKDSPLHF. Supplemented by reference TRBV16 and TRBJ1-6, the full variable domain reads GEEVAQTPKHLVRGEGQKAKLYCAPIKGHSYVFWYQQVLKNEFKFLISFQNENVFDETGMPKERFSAKCLPNSPCSLEIQATKLEDSAVYFCASSPGQGKDSPLHFGNGTRLTVT.

V usage is TRBV3-1 (or the pseudogene TRBV3-2) and J usage is TRBJ1-1; a weak D match, TRBD1 (5 bases). Germline CDR1 reads LGHDT; CDR2 reads YNNKEL (reference sequence). This CDR3 has 13 amino acids. Trimming removed 1 base from V and 11 bases from J, with 14 bases in between. In nucleotides, the CDR3 is TGTGCCAGCAGCCAAGGGGGGGACCTGAGGGCTTTCTTT. Amino acids: CASSQGGDLRAFF.

The chain employs TRBV5-1 and TRBJ1-4; D is undetermined. V lost 0 bases and J lost 8, with 11 bases in between. The CDR3 covers 14 residues. The germline V gene has CDR1 SGHRS and CDR2 YFSETQ. CDR3: CASSLDPEEEKLFF. CDR3 bases: TGCGCCAGCAGCTTGGACCCCGAGGAGGAAAAACTGTTTTTT.

The rearrangement uses TRBV10-1 and TRBJ2-5, with TRBD1 matching over 10 bases. The V segment lost 1 base and the J segment 5 bases; nucleotides outside the gene matches: 4. This CDR3 has 15 amino acids. Per the germline V gene, CDR1 is WNHNN and CDR2 is SYGVQD (reference sequence). The CDR3 protein is CASSEWDRGWETQYF. For the CDR3, the DNA is TGCGCCAGCAGTGAGTGGGACAGGGGTTGGGAGACCCAGTACTTC.

The J gene is TRBJ2-1, the V gene TRBV7-8, with 9 bases lining up with TRBD2. The junction had 11 bases not matched to a gene; V was cut back by 4 bases and J by 1 base. The germline CDR1 and CDR2 sequences are SGHVS and FQNEAQ. The CDR3 consists of 18 residues. The CDR3 coding sequence is TGTGCCAGCAGCTCAAAAGGGGGCGGGAGGGAATCCTACAATGAGCAGTTCTTC. This translates into CASSSKGGGRESYNEQFF.

The sample holds a few counts of this clone. The chain links TRBV15 to TRBJ1-3; D is uncertain. Trimming stripped 0 bases from V and 1 base from J, with 7 bases between. The germline V gene has CDR1 LNHNV and CDR2 YYDKDF (reference sequence). The CDR3 is made up of 15 amino acids. The CDR3 DNA sequence: TGTGCCACCAGCAGAGATCGAGGTTCTGGAAACACCATATATTTT. Translated: CATSRDRGSGNTIYF. Drawing the rest from reference TRBV15 and TRBJ1-3, the complete variable domain is DAMVIQNPRYQVTQFGKPVTLSCSQTLNHNVMYWYQQKSSQAPKLLFHYYDKDFNNEADTPDNFQSRRPNTSFCFLDIRSPGLGDTAMYLCATSRDRGSGNTIYFGEGSWLTVV.

The chain couples TRBV5-4 to TRBJ2-7; tentative D call: TRBD2 (6 bases). The V gene lost 4 bases and the J gene lost 2 bases, with 19 bases spanning the gap. CDR1 is SGHNT, CDR2 YYREEE, per germline (reference sequence). This CDR3 region has 16 residues. In DNA, the CDR3 is TGTGCCAGCAGCCCCGCCGGGGGTCATTCAACCTACGAGCAGTACTTC. It is translated as CASSPAGGHSTYEQYF.

The chain carries TRBV4-2 and TRBJ2-3, with 10 bases aligning to TRBD1. This CDR3 spans 17 amino acids. Germline V CDR1 and CDR2: LGHNA, YNFKEQ. The J segment lost 0 bases and the V segment lost 5 bases, leaving 8 bases of the junction unmatched. The CDR3 sequence: CASSYDRGPASTDTQYF. The DNA of the CDR3 is TGTGCCAGCAGCTACGACAGGGGGCCCGCTAGCACAGATACGCAGTATTTT.

V is TRBV6-5 and J is TRBJ1-1; 9 nucleotides match TRBD1. V lost 4 bases, J lost 11 bases, and 8 bases stayed unmatched. Germline V lookup: CDR1 MNHEY, CDR2 SVGAGI. This CDR3 has 13 amino acids. The CDR3 is CASSSGTGSLAFF. CDR3 bases: TGTGCCAGCAGTTCGGGGACAGGGAGCTTGGCTTTCTTT.

The chain joins TRBV7-9 to TRBJ2-7; no clear D. Germline lookup yields CDR1 SEHNR and CDR2 FQNEAQ (reference sequence). Trimming removed 4 bases at V and 2 bases at J, with 21 bases between. This CDR3 is 17 amino acids long. Here the CDR3 reads CASSSDMWGVPTYEQYF. The CDR3 DNA is TGTGCCAGCAGCTCCGATATGTGGGGTGTCCCGACCTACGAGCAGTACTTC. The variable domain in full, completed from reference TRBV7-9 and TRBJ2-7, reads DTGVSQNPRHKITKRGQNVTFRCDPISEHNRLYWYRQTLGQGPEFLTYFQNEAQLEKSRLLSDRFSAERPKGSFSTLEIQRTEQGDSAMYLCASSSDMWGVPTYEQYFGPGTRLTVT.

This sequence joins TRBV3-1 (or the pseudogene TRBV3-2) and TRBJ1-5, with 8 bases aligning to TRBD1. J gave up 7 bases and V 0 bases, and 8 bases lay outside the gene matches. The CDR3 contains 16 residues. Germline CDR1 and CDR2: LGHDT and YNNKEL (reference sequence). CDR3 loop: CASSQDAWTGNQPQHF. CDR3 bases: TGTGCCAGCAGCCAAGACGCATGGACAGGGAACCAGCCCCAGCATTTT.

J is TRBJ2-5 and V is TRBV6-2 or TRBV6-3; 13 bases map to TRBD2. The CDR3 runs to 19 residues. The V gene's germline CDR1 is MNHEY and CDR2 SVGEGT. Unmatched junction bases numbered 13, after V lost 5 bases and J lost 1 base. The CDR3 reads CASSRRIGTSGALQETQYF. The CDR3 DNA reads as TGTGCCAGCAGTCGGCGCATCGGGACTAGCGGGGCCCTCCAAGAGACCCAGTACTTC.

The rearrangement uses TRBV4-2 and TRBJ2-1, with D maybe TRBD1 (6 bases). Germline V gives CDR1 LGHNA, CDR2 YNFKEQ. V gave up 0 bases and J gave up 5 bases, with 11 bases separating them. CDR3 size: 15 residues. The CDR3 sequence: CASSQEVQGHNEQFF. The CDR3 coding sequence is TGTGCCAGCAGCCAAGAGGTACAGGGCCACAATGAGCAGTTCTTC.

CDR3 protein: CASSSRQVLNEKLFF. The CDR3 DNA follows: TGTGCCAGCAGCTCACGACAGGTCCTTAATGAAAAACTGTTTTTT. J is TRBJ1-4 and V is TRBV14, with D perhaps matching TRBD1 (6 bases). With 5 bases removed from V and 4 bases from J, the gap between germline ends came to 14 bases. CDR1 and CDR2 (germline): SGHDN, FVKESK. The CDR3 is made up of 15 amino acids.

This chain uses TRBV5-1 with TRBJ2-1; D is perhaps TRBD2 (5 bases). Germline V gene sequence: CDR1 SGHRS, CDR2 YFSETQ. The CDR3 length is 13 residues. V lost 0 bases and J 15 bases, leaving 16 bases between the germline ends. CDR3 DNA: TGCGCCAGCAGCTTGGGGGCCGGGGAAAGGGTGTTCTTC. Residues: CASSLGAGERVFF.

The chain has TRBV11-2 and TRBJ1-2; D unresolved. Germline CDR1 and CDR2: SGHAT and FQNNGV. This CDR3 has 16 residues. V lost 5 bases and J 3 bases, leaving 19 bases between the germline ends. The CDR3 sequence: CASSPTDSFRDYGYTF. The CDR3 bases are TGTGCCAGCAGCCCTACCGACTCTTTTCGGGACTATGGCTACACCTTC.

This clone was picked up one time. This rearrangement joins TRBV5-4 to TRBJ2-1; no reliable D call. The ends were cut back, 0 bases at V and 2 bases at J, with 6 bases in the middle. The CDR3 is made up of 14 amino acids. In germline, CDR1 is SGHNT, CDR2 YYREEE (reference sequence). CDR3 sequence: CASSLVGTYNEQFF. CDR3 nucleotides: TGTGCCAGCAGCTTGGTGGGAACCTACAATGAGCAGTTCTTC. The whole variable domain, filled in from reference TRBV5-4 and TRBJ2-1, reads ETGVTQSPTHLIKTRGQQVTLRCSSQSGHNTVSWYQQALGQGPQFIFQYYREEENGRGNFPPRFSGLQFPNYSSELNVNALELDDSALYLCASSLVGTYNEQFFGPGTRLTVL.

The rearrangement links TRBV27 to TRBJ1-2; D is unclear. V was pared by 0 bases and J by 6 bases, with 14 bases between. This CDR3 comprises 15 residues. The germline V gene encodes CDR1 MNHEY and CDR2 SMNVEV (reference sequence). For the CDR3, the DNA is TGTGCCAGCAGTTTATCAGCGCGGCGCGGCAATGGCTACACCTTC. This sequence encodes CASSLSARRGNGYTF.

The V call is TRBV29-1, the J call TRBJ2-7; no definite D call. Looked up from germline, CDR1 is SQVTM and CDR2 is ANQGSEA. Trimming took off 4 bases at V and 5 bases at J, with 15 bases between the two ends. CDR3 length equals 13 residues. CDR3 protein: CSVGHPLLDEQYF. The CDR3 DNA sequence: TGCAGCGTTGGACACCCGCTCCTGGACGAGCAGTACTTC.

The chain carries TRBV5-1 and TRBJ1-5; 9 positions agree with TRBD1. The ends lost 4 bases at V and 0 bases at J; junction bases unmatched: 14. In germline, CDR1 is SGHRS, CDR2 YFSETQ. The CDR3 sequence is 19 residues long. The CDR3: CASSLIPGTGFGSNQPQHF. The CDR3 DNA is TGCGCCAGCAGCCTGATTCCCGGGACAGGGTTCGGTAGCAATCAGCCCCAGCATTTT.

The chain is built from TRBV19 and TRBJ2-7, with TRBD1 matching over 9 bases. Germline lookup yields CDR1 LNHDA and CDR2 SQIVND (reference sequence). This CDR3 region has 15 residues. V gave up 6 bases and J gave up 2 bases; unmatched junction bases: 8. The CDR3 DNA reads as TGTGCCAGTAGGTCACAGGGGGCGGCCGCCTACGAGCAGTACTTC. It specifies CASRSQGAAAYEQYF.

The V and J genes are TRBV7-2 and TRBJ1-2, with TRBD1 as a possible D gene (6 bases). CDR1 is SGHTA and CDR2 is FQGNSA in the germline V gene. The CDR3 spans 15 residues. With 1 base removed from V and 4 bases from J, the gap between germline ends came to 13 bases. CDR3 protein: CASSLGGGGVYGYTF. Written as DNA, the CDR3 is TGTGCCAGCAGCTTAGGTGGAGGGGGAGTCTATGGCTACACCTTC.

This chain joins TRBV5-6 and TRBJ2-2; no definite D call. The germline gives CDR1 SGHDT, CDR2 YYEEEE. The CDR3 is made up of 14 amino acids. V was clipped by 1 base and J by 4 bases, with 8 bases between them. CDR3 nucleotide sequence: TGTGCCAGCAGCTTGTTTTCCCCCACCGGGGAGCTGTTTTTT. It encodes CASSLFSPTGELFF. Full variable domain (remainder filled in from reference TRBV5-6 and TRBJ2-2): DAGVTQSPTHLIKTRGQQVTLRCSPKSGHDTVSWYQQALGQGPQFIFQYYEEEERQRGNFPDRFSGHQFPNYSSELNVNALLLGDSALYLCASSLFSPTGELFFGEGSRLTVL.

This chain uses TRBV5-1 with TRBJ1-2; D not certain. V gave up 6 bases and J gave up 2 bases, with 17 bases separating them. There are 15 residues in the CDR3. Per germline, CDR1 SGHRS and CDR2 YFSETQ. Here the CDR3 DNA reads TGCGCCAGCACCCAAAATGTAGGGTCCAACTATGGCTACACCTTC. Translated: CASTQNVGSNYGYTF. Filled out from reference TRBV5-1 and TRBJ1-2, the complete variable domain reads KAGVTQTPRYLIKTRGQQVTLSCSPISGHRSVSWYQQTPGQGLQFLFEYFSETQRNKGNFPGRFSGRQFSNSRSEMNVSTLELGDSALYLCASTQNVGSNYGYTFGSGTRLTVV.